One sample yielded the 26 T cell receptor beta chains listed below, sequenced in a study of OX40 agonist ivuxolimab in advanced cancers. The repertoire was sequenced with immunoSEQ multiplex PCR; TCRdb's copy has only in-frame clones and lacks some. The data contain 55,000 to 75,000 clones, approximately 90% of them singletons. Source: CD4+ or CD8+ T cells sorted from blood, taken in a trial of the OX40 agonist ivuxolimab. The receptors shown here come from an adult with an advanced solid tumor such as melanoma, head and neck, liver or kidney cancer.

The chain uses TRBV6-6 and TRBJ1-1; 7 bases are shared with TRBD1. The CDR3 is 14 residues long. V lost 6 bases to trimming and J lost 4 bases; unmatched junction nucleotides: 8. CDR1 and CDR2 from the germline V gene are MNHNY and SVGAGI (reference sequence). The CDR3 sequence is CASRLQGLSTEAFF. CDR3 coding DNA: TGTGCCAGCAGGCTACAGGGGCTAAGCACTGAAGCTTTCTTT.

CDR3 amino acids: CASSLGLAGELFF. The CDR3 coding sequence is TGTGCCAGCAGCTTGGGGCTTGCGGGGGAGCTGTTTTTT. The chain carries TRBV11-2 and TRBJ2-2; the D gene is possibly TRBD1 (5 bases). Trimming took off 3 bases at V and 8 bases at J, with 10 bases between the two ends. CDR1 and CDR2 from the germline V gene are SGHAT and FQNNGV. This CDR3 is 13 amino acids long.

The chain carries TRBV19 and TRBJ2-2, with 11 bases identical to TRBD1. Germline CDR1 reads LNHDA; CDR2 reads SQIVND (reference sequence). This CDR3 region has 16 residues. The V gene end was trimmed by 5 bases and the J gene end by 4 bases; junction bases not matched to a gene: 6. In nucleotides, the CDR3 is TGTGCCAGTAGTCGGACAGGGGGCGCGGGCACCGGGGAGCTGTTTTTT. Protein: CASSRTGGAGTGELFF.

The V gene is TRBV7-9, the J gene TRBJ1-2; TRBD1 aligns across 10 bases. The ends lost 0 bases at V and 6 bases at J; junction bases unmatched: 4. The CDR3 is 15 amino acids. From germline, CDR1 is SEHNR and CDR2 FQNEAQ (reference sequence). As DNA, the CDR3 is TGTGCCAGCAGCTTAGCAGCCGGGACAGGGGATGGCTACACCTTC. Translating it yields CASSLAAGTGDGYTF.

The chain uses TRBV6-5 and TRBJ2-1, with D perhaps TRBD2 (6 bases). The germline V and J ends were trimmed by 5 bases and 5 bases, with 16 bases remaining between them. Germline V gene lookup returns CDR1 MNHEY and CDR2 SVGAGI. This CDR3 has 15 residues. In nucleotides, the CDR3 is TGTGCCAGCAGTCCCTTCACCGGGACTCACAATGAGCAGTTCTTC. Translating gives CASSPFTGTHNEQFF.

The chain couples TRBV4-1 to TRBJ1-6, with TRBD1 matching 7 bases. Trimming took 8 bases from V and 7 from J; bases not matched to a gene: 11. The CDR3 runs to 15 residues. Per germline, CDR1 MGHRA and CDR2 YSYEKL. As DNA, the CDR3 is TGCGCCAGCTCCCCCCCGGGACAGATGAATTCACCCCTCCACTTT. This translates into CASSPPGQMNSPLHF.

This clone was observed once. The chain has TRBV7-9 and TRBJ1-1; D is uncertain. Germline CDR1 is SEHNR and CDR2 is FQNEAQ (reference sequence). Trimming took off 1 base at V and 12 bases at J, with 15 bases between the two ends. CDR3 length: 13 residues. The CDR3 DNA sequence: TGTGCCAGCAGCTTAGAATGGGAGACCGCTACTTTCTTT. This translates into CASSLEWETATFF.

Only a few counts were recorded for this clone. The rearrangement joins TRBV27 to TRBJ2-7; TRBD1 agrees at 9 bases. The ends lost 4 bases at V and 2 bases at J; junction bases unmatched: 6. Germline V gives CDR1 MNHEY, CDR2 SMNVEV (reference sequence). This CDR3 is built from 15 residues. CDR3 in amino acids: CASSSVGTGTYEQYF. CDR3 bases: TGTGCCAGCAGTTCTGTCGGGACAGGGACCTACGAGCAGTACTTC.

The gene calls are TRBV10-3 and TRBJ2-1; D is uncertain. The CDR3 has 13 residues. Germline V gives CDR1 ENHRY, CDR2 SYGVKD. V lost 8 bases to trimming and J lost 1 base, with 9 bases between them. The CDR3 region is CAISPVSYNEQFF. CDR3 DNA: TGTGCCATCTCCCCGGTTTCCTACAATGAGCAGTTCTTC.

The rearrangement uses TRBV23-1 and TRBJ1-2; possible D gene TRBD1, 5 bases. TRBV23-1 qualifies as an ORF whose function is uncertain. The CDR3 length is 16 residues. The V end was cut by 8 bases, the J end by 2 bases, with 21 bases between. The CDR3 nucleotides are TGCGCCAGCCCGAGACAGACGAGTCAGGGAAACTATGGCTACACCTTC. Translated, it gives CASPRQTSQGNYGYTF.

This clone showed up just once. This chain joins TRBV5-4 and TRBJ2-5, with D perhaps matching TRBD1 (5 bases). The V end lost 1 base, the J end lost 4 bases, and 8 bases lay between the germline ends. Germline loops: CDR1 SGHNT, CDR2 YYREEE (reference sequence). This CDR3 has 13 residues. DNA for the CDR3: TGTGCCAGCAGCTTGCAGGGTCCAGAGACCCAGTACTTC. Its protein product is CASSLQGPETQYF.

This chain joins TRBV19 and TRBJ2-3, with D unresolved. Per the germline V gene, CDR1 is LNHDA and CDR2 is SQIVND (reference sequence). This CDR3 has 14 amino acids. V was pared by 4 bases and J by 3 bases, with 11 bases between. The CDR3 DNA reads as TGTGCCAGTAGTACGAAATGGGCAACAGATACGCAGTATTTT. Protein sequence: CASSTKWATDTQYF.

The CDR3 is CASSPRKLIDTEAFF. The CDR3 DNA sequence: TGTGCCAGCTCACCAAGGAAGTTAATCGACACTGAAGCTTTCTTT. The chain uses TRBV18 and TRBJ1-1; D gene ambiguous. The germline gives CDR1 KGHSH, CDR2 LQKENI. The CDR3 is made up of 15 amino acids. V dropped 2 bases and J dropped 3 bases, with 13 bases sitting between them.

The chain has TRBV28 and TRBJ2-1, with D possibly matching TRBD2 (6 bases). The CDR3 spans 16 residues. CDR1 is MDHEN, CDR2 SYDVKM, per germline. Between the trimmed V and J ends, which lost 6 bases and 3 bases, there was a span of 18 bases. DNA for the CDR3: TGTGCCAGCAGCATCGACGCGGGGATTCTCTACAATGAGCAGTTCTTC. Translation gives CASSIDAGILYNEQFF.

V is TRBV4-1 and J is TRBJ2-1; 7 positions match TRBD2. The CDR3 has 15 residues. The germline CDR1 and CDR2 sequences are MGHRA and YSYEKL. Germline trimming cut 1 base from V and 0 bases from J; bases unmatched to any gene: 0. CDR3 bases: TGCGCCAGCAGCCAAGCGGGGGGCTCCTACAATGAGCAGTTCTTC. It yields the protein CASSQAGGSYNEQFF.

The rearrangement links TRBV9 to TRBJ1-4; D is possibly TRBD1 (5 bases). Germline CDR1 and CDR2: SGDLS and YYNGEE. Trimming removed 0 bases from V and 4 bases from J, with 10 bases in between. The CDR3 has 15 residues. CDR3 residues: CASSVGDGFNEKLFF. DNA for the CDR3: TGTGCCAGCAGCGTAGGGGACGGATTTAATGAAAAACTGTTTTTT.

In this sample, this clone turned up a few times. This chain links TRBV4-1 with TRBJ2-7; D is undetermined. Per germline, CDR1 MGHRA and CDR2 YSYEKL. This CDR3 has 14 residues. Trimming shortened V by 0 bases and J by 4 bases, and 10 bases separated the two germline ends. The CDR3 coding sequence is TGCGCCAGCAGCCAAGATTGGTCCAGATACGAGCAGTACTTC. It specifies CASSQDWSRYEQYF.

The V and J genes are TRBV5-6 and TRBJ2-5; possible D gene TRBD2, 6 bases. V was pared by 4 bases and J by 5 bases, with 12 bases between. Germline values: CDR1 SGHDT, CDR2 YYEEEE. The CDR3 sequence is 13 residues long. As DNA, the CDR3 is TGTGCCAGCAGCGGGGGTCGGGGGGAGACCCAGTACTTC. It yields the protein CASSGGRGETQYF.

V gene TRBV18 combines with J gene TRBJ2-7; 10 bases match TRBD2. The CDR3 length is 17 residues. Germline V lookup: CDR1 KGHSH, CDR2 LQKENI. After removal of 3 bases from V and 1 base from J, the junction contained 9 bases not matched to a gene. The CDR3 spells CASSPNLRLAGSYEQYF. The CDR3 coding sequence is TGTGCCAGCTCACCGAATCTAAGACTAGCGGGTTCCTACGAGCAGTACTTC.

The chain carries TRBV7-8 and TRBJ2-6; tentative D call: TRBD2 (7 bases). Germline V gene lookup returns CDR1 SGHVS and CDR2 FQNEAQ. Trimming took 8 bases from V and 4 from J, leaving 21 bases between them. The CDR3 runs 17 residues. The CDR3 region has the DNA TGTGCCAGCCGGTCAATTGGCGGGGGCTCAGGGGCCAACGTCCTGACTTTC. Translated: CASRSIGGGSGANVLTF.

CDR3 bases: TGTGCCAGCAGCTTTTTAGGGTCTGTGGATGAGCAGTTCTTC. This sequence encodes CASSFLGSVDEQFF. The chain combines TRBV7-7 with TRBJ2-1, with D hard to call. Germline CDR1 reads SSHAT; CDR2 reads FNYEAQ (reference sequence). V was pared by 3 bases and J by 8 bases, with 14 bases between. This CDR3 region has 14 residues. Together with reference TRBV7-7 and TRBJ2-1, the CDR3 gives the full variable domain: GAGVSQSPRYKVTKRGQDVTLRCDPISSHATLYWYQQALGQGPEFLTYFNYEAQPDKSGLPSDRFSAERPEGSISTLTIQRTEQRDSAMYRCASSFLGSVDEQFFGPGTRLTVL.

This clone came up a few times. This chain connects TRBV6-5 to TRBJ1-5; D gene ambiguous. From germline, CDR1 is MNHEY and CDR2 SVGAGI. CDR3 size: 14 residues. With 5 bases removed from V and 7 bases from J, the gap between germline ends came to 15 bases. This CDR3 reads CASSRTYSPQPQHF. As DNA, the CDR3 is TGTGCCAGCAGTAGGACCTATAGTCCGCAGCCCCAGCATTTT.

V and J are TRBV7-6 and TRBJ2-7; D is uncertain. CDR1 is SGHVS and CDR2 is FNYEAQ in the germline V gene. Trimming pared 6 bases from V and 3 bases from J, leaving 9 bases between. The CDR3 loop spans 12 amino acids. Here the CDR3 reads CASSQDRYEQYF. Here the CDR3 DNA reads TGTGCCAGCAGTCAGGACCGCTACGAGCAGTACTTC.

V gene TRBV29-1 combines with J gene TRBJ2-6, with D maybe TRBD1 (5 bases). CDR1 SQVTM and CDR2 ANQGSEA come from the germline V gene. V lost 7 bases and J lost 1, with 14 bases in between. The CDR3 has 15 amino acids. The CDR3 DNA sequence: TGCAGCGCCGCGGACACGGCGTCTGGGGCCAACGTCCTGACTTTC. Translation: CSAADTASGANVLTF.

The chain carries TRBV30 and TRBJ1-2, with 7 bases matching TRBD1. The CDR3 length is 15 residues. The germline V gene has CDR1 GTSNPN and CDR2 SVGIG (reference sequence). The junction had 12 bases not matched to a gene; V was cut back by 2 bases and J by 6 bases. The CDR3, as DNA: TGTGCCTGGAGTTGGGTCGACAGGGCGGGGAATGGCTACACCTTC. This translates into CAWSWVDRAGNGYTF. The entire variable domain, with the rest obtained from reference TRBV30 and TRBJ1-2, is as follows: SQTIHQWPATLVQPVGSPLSLECTVEGTSNPNLYWYRQAAGRGLQLLFYSVGIGQISSEVPQNLSASRPQDRQFILSSKKLLLSDSGFYLCAWSWVDRAGNGYTFGSGTRLTVV.

V and J are TRBV27 and TRBJ1-5, with D hard to call. CDR1 is MNHEY, CDR2 SMNVEV, per germline (reference sequence). The V end was cut by 6 bases, the J end by 0 bases, with 6 bases between. The CDR3 sequence is 13 residues long. The CDR3 region is CASSYDSNQPQHF. In DNA, the CDR3 is TGTGCCAGCAGCTACGATAGCAATCAGCCCCAGCATTTT.